The 8 T cell receptor beta chains below all came from one sample that was sequenced in a study of identical twins. From the 5' RACE reads, TCRdb called clonotypes with MiXCR, one entry per CDR3 protein. The sample has around 450,000 distinct CDR3 sequences, over 12% seen once; the top ten hold around 0.57%. These sequences were also reported in another study, on yellow fever vaccine responses in identical twins.

Sequencing used CD4+ T cells sorted from blood. All receptors come from a young woman in good health.

This clonotype was seen a few times. This CDR3 reads CASSPGGELKTQYF. Here the CDR3 DNA reads TGTGCCAGCAGCCCAGGCGGGGAGCTGAAGACCCAGTACTTC. The chain employs TRBV11-1 and TRBJ2-5; D may be TRBD2 (6 bases). Germline V gene lookup returns CDR1 SGHAT and CDR2 FQDESV (reference sequence). Trimming pared 5 bases from V and 6 bases from J, leaving 16 bases between. This CDR3 region has 14 residues.

A few counts support this clonotype. The rearrangement links TRBV7-2 to TRBJ1-1, with a tentative D call TRBD1 (6 bases). The CDR3 is 16 residues long. Trimming cost V 5 bases and J 4 bases, with 20 bases left between them. CDR1 is SGHTA, CDR2 FQGNSA, per germline. CDR3 sequence: CASSLKPRGGSTEAFF. CDR3 DNA sequence: TGTGCCAGCAGCCTAAAGCCCAGGGGAGGTAGCACTGAAGCTTTCTTT. The full variable domain, its missing parts supplied by reference TRBV7-2 and TRBJ1-1, is GAGVSQSPSNKVTEKGKDVELRCDPISGHTALYWYRQSLGQGLEFLIYFQGNSAPDKSGLPSDRFSAERTGGSVSTLTIQRTQQEDSAVYLCASSLKPRGGSTEAFFGQGTRLTVV.

The V and J genes are TRBV10-1 and TRBJ2-7, with D possibly being TRBD1 (6 bases). Germline V lookup: CDR1 WNHNN, CDR2 SYGVQD (reference sequence). The CDR3 runs 13 residues. Deletions cut 8 bases from V and 3 bases from J, with 14 bases between. CDR3 residues: CASQPRGGYEQYF. The DNA for the CDR3 is TGCGCCAGCCAACCCAGGGGCGGCTACGAGCAGTACTTC.

The V call is TRBV7-8, the J call TRBJ2-7, with D hard to call. The CDR3 contains 12 residues. Germline CDR1 is SGHVS and CDR2 is FQNEAQ. V was shortened by 4 bases and J by 7 bases, with 11 bases between the two germline ends. The DNA for the CDR3 is TGTGCCAGCAGCTACGCAGCTAAAGAGCAGTACTTC. Its protein product is CASSYAAKEQYF.

This clonotype was detected ten times or more. This chain joins TRBV29-1 and TRBJ2-5, with D possibly matching TRBD2 (6 bases). There are 12 residues in the CDR3. The ends were cut back, 7 bases at V and 3 bases at J, with 12 bases in the middle. Germline CDR1 SQVTM, CDR2 ANQGSEA. The CDR3 DNA reads TGCAGCGCGAAGACTAGTAAAGAGACCCAGTACTTC. This sequence encodes CSAKTSKETQYF.

This clonotype showed up just a few times. This chain uses TRBV9 with TRBJ2-5; the match to TRBD2 covers 9 bases. The V gene's germline CDR1 is SGDLS and CDR2 YYNGEE. Trimming at V came to 2 bases and at J to 4 bases, leaving 9 bases not matched to a gene. The CDR3 has 16 residues. The CDR3: CASSVTSGREGETQYF. CDR3 nucleotides: TGTGCCAGCAGCGTGACTAGCGGTCGAGAGGGAGAGACCCAGTACTTC.

This clonotype has at least ten counts. This chain joins TRBV10-2 and TRBJ2-1; a weak D match, TRBD2 (5 bases). Germline lookup yields CDR1 WSHSY and CDR2 SAAADI. The CDR3 extends over 14 amino acids. With 8 bases removed from V and 4 bases from J, the gap between germline ends came to 15 bases. DNA for the CDR3: TGCGCCAGCTCCCCGCTAGCTTCGTACAATGAGCAGTTCTTC. Protein product: CASSPLASYNEQFF.

This clonotype was seen only a few times. The chain joins TRBV6-2 or TRBV6-3 to TRBJ2-1; D ambiguous. Germline lookup yields CDR1 MNHEY and CDR2 SVGEGT. V was shortened by 0 bases and J by 0 bases, with 6 bases between the two germline ends. This CDR3 has 15 residues. The chain's CDR3 is CASSYSPSSYNEQFF. CDR3 DNA sequence: TGTGCCAGCAGTTACTCTCCGAGCTCCTACAATGAGCAGTTCTTC.